This T cell receptor beta chain is drawn from a study of CD8 T cells in ankylosing spondylitis. Study conclusions and caveats: Disease-linked clones had a CD8+ phenotype and relatively low frequency in peripheral blood.

This clonotype has at least ten counts. What it binds is not known. As the method for making TCR beta libraries, quantitative 5'-RACE with molecular barcodes was used. TCRdb called the 5' RACE reads again in MiXCR, with one record for every CDR3 protein. This repertoire shows some 150,000 distinct CDR3 sequences, roughly an eighth found once; its top ten account for about 3.8%. The TCR sequence derives from a female donor with ankylosing spondylitis or in good health (not recorded which). The sequencing sample was made of blood, either unsorted or a sorted T cell fraction (not recorded which).

The CDR3 loop is CASSRQFTDTQYF. As DNA, the CDR3 is TGCGCCAGCAGCCGTCAGTTCACAGATACGCAGTATTTT. The V gene is TRBV5-1, the J gene TRBJ2-3; D uncertain. The V gene's germline CDR1 is SGHRS and CDR2 YFSETQ. The CDR3 runs 13 residues. Trimming took 4 bases from V and 2 from J, leaving 8 bases between them.